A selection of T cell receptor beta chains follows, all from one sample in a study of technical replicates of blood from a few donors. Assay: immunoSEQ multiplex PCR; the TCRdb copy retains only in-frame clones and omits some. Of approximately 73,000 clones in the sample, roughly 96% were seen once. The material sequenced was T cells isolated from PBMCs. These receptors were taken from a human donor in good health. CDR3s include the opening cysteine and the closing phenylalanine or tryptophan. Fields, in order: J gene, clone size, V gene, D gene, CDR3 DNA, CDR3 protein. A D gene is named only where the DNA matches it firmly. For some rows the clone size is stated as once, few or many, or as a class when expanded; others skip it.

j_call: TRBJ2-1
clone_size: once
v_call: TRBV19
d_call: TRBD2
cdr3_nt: TGTGCCAGTACACCTTCCCGGGAGGGCCGAGATGAGCAGTTCTTC
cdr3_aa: CASTPSREGRDEQFF

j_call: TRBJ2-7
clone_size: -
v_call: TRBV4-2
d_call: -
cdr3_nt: TGTGCCAGCAGCCAAGAAGGGGGATACTACGAGCAGTACTTC
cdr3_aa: CASSQEGGYYEQYF

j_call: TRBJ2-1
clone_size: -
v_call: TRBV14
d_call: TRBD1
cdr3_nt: TGTGCCAGCAGCGAATGGGGACAGGGGACCTCCCGTGAGCAGTTCTTC
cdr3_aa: CASSEWGQGTSREQFF

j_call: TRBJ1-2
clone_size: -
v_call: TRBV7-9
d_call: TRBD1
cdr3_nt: TGTGCCAGCAGTTCCGGGACAGGAGCCTCCTATGGCTACACCTTC
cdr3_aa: CASSSGTGASYGYTF

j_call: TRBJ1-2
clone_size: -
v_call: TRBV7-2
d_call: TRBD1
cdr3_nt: TGTGCCAGCAGCTTAGCGTGGACAGGGGGCCCCTATGGCTACACCTTC
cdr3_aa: CASSLAWTGGPYGYTF

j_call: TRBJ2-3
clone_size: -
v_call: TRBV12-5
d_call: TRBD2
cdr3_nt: TGTGCTAGTGGTTTGCCAAACCTAGCGGGAGGGTACACAGATACGCAGTATTTT
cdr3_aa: CASGLPNLAGGYTDTQYF

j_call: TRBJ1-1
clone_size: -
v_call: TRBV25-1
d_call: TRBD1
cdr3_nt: TGTGCCAGCAGTGACCGAAGGGACAGGTCCGGCACTGAAGCTTTCTTT
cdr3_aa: CASSDRRDRSGTEAFF

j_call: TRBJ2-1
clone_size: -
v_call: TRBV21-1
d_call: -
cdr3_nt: TGTGCCAGCACCAAAGGGCGGTGGGAGGAATACAATGAGCAGTTCTTC
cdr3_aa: CASTKGRWEEYNEQFF

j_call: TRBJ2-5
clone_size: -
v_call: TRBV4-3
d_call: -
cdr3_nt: TGCGCCAGCAGCCATTCAGCCGGGAACCAAGAGACCCAGTACTTC
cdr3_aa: CASSHSAGNQETQYF

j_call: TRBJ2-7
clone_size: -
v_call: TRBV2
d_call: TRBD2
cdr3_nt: TGTGCCAGCAGGAGGGAGGGATATGTGCAGTACTTC
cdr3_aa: CASRREGYVQYF

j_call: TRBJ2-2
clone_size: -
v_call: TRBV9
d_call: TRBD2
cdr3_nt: TGTGCCAGTACTTGGACTAGCGGGAGGACGTACACCGGGGAGCTGTTTTTT
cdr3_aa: CASTWTSGRTYTGELFF

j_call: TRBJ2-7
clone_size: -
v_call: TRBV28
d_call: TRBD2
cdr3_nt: TGTGCCAGCAGTTTAATTGGGATAGCGGGGGGGAACGAGCAGTACTTC
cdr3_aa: CASSLIGIAGGNEQYF

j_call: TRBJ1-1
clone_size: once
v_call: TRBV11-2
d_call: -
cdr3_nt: TGTGCCAGCAGCCAACCTAGGCTAATGAACACTGAAGCTTTCTTT
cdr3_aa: CASSQPRLMNTEAFF

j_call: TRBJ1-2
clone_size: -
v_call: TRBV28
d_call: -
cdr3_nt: TGTGCCAGCAACCCCGGAGGGGACGGCTACACCTTC
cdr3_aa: CASNPGGDGYTF

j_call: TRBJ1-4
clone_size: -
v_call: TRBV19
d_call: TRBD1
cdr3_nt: TGTGCCAGTAATGGACAGGGGTTATTAACTAATGAAAAACTGTTTTTT
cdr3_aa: CASNGQGLLTNEKLFF

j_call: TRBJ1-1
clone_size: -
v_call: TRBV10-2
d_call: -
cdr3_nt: TGCGCCACCACATCAAACACTGAAGCTTTCTTT
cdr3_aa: CATTSNTEAFF

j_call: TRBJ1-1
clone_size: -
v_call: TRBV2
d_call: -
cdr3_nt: TGTGCCAGCAGCGGACAGAAGAACACTGAAGCTTTCTTT
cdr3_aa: CASSGQKNTEAFF

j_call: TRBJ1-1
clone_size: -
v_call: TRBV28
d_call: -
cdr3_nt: TGTGCCAGCAGTAAAACCACGACAGGATTTGGCACTGAAGCTTTCTTT
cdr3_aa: CASSKTTTGFGTEAFF

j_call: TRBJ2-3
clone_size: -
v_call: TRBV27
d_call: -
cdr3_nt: TGTGCCAGCAAAGGGGTACGGTACACAGATACGCAGTATTTT
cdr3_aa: CASKGVRYTDTQYF

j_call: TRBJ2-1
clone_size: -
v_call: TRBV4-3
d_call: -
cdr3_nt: TGCGCCAGCAGCCAAGAACGGGGGACTCTTGGATCCTACAATGAGCAGTTCTTC
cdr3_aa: CASSQERGTLGSYNEQFF

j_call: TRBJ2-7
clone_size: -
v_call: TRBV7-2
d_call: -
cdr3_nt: TGTGCCAGCAGCCCGATGGACAGTTCCTACGAGCAGTACTTC
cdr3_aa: CASSPMDSSYEQYF

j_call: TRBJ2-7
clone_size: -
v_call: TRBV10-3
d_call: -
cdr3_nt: TGTGCCATCAGTGAGCGAGGACAGTACTACGAGCAGTACTTC
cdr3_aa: CAISERGQYYEQYF

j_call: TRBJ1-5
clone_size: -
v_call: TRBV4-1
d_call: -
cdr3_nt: TGCGCCAGCAGCCAAGTAACAGGGTCGATACAGCCCCAGCATTTT
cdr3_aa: CASSQVTGSIQPQHF

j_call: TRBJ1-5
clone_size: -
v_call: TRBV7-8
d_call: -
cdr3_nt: TGTGCCAGCAGCTTAAGCCGGGATTACAATCAGCCCCAGCATTTT
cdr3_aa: CASSLSRDYNQPQHF

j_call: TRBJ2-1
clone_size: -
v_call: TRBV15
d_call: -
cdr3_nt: TGTGCCACCAGCGGATCTATAGCGTCTAGCTCCTACAATGAGCAGTTCTTC
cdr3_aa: CATSGSIASSSYNEQFF

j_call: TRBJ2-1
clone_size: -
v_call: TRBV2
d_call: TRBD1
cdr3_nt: TGTGCCAGCAGGAAGGGGACAGGGAACAATGAGCAGTTCTTC
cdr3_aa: CASRKGTGNNEQFF

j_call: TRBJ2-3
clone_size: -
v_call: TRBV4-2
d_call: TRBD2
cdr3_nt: TGTGCCAGCAGCCCGGGAGGGGAAACAGATACGCAGTATTTT
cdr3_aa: CASSPGGETDTQYF

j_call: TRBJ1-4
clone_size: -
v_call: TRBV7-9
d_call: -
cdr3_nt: TGTGCCAGCAGCCCGGACAGACAAAATGAAAAACTGTTTTTT
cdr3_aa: CASSPDRQNEKLFF

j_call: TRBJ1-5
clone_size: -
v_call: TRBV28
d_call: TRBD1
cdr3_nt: TGTGCCAGCAGACTAACTAGACAGGGAAAGAAGCAGCCCCAGCATTTT
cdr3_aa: CASRLTRQGKKQPQHF

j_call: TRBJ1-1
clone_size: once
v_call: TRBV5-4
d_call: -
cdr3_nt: TGTGCCAGCAGCCTTGACAGCTTAGTGAGTGAAGCTTTCTTT
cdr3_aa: CASSLDSLVSEAFF

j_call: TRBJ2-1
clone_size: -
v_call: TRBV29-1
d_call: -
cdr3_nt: TGCAGCTCCCGTGGGGGCGATAGGAATGAGCAGTTCTTC
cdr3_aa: CSSRGGDRNEQFF

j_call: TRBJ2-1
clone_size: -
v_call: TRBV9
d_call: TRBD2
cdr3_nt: TGTGCCAGCAGCGCGACTAGCCGGCCTACGAATGAGCAGTTCTTC
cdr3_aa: CASSATSRPTNEQFF

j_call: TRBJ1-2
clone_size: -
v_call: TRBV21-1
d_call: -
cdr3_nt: TGTGCCAGCAGCCCTAGGGGGATACTAGGTGGCTACACCTTC
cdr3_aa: CASSPRGILGGYTF

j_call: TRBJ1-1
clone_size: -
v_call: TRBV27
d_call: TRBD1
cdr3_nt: TGTGCCAGCAGTCTTACAGGGGCGCAGAGGGCTTTCTTT
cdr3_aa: CASSLTGAQRAFF

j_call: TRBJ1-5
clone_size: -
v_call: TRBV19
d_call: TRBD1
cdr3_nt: TGTGCCAGCGGACAGGGCAACCAGCCCCAGCATTTT
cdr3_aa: CASGQGNQPQHF

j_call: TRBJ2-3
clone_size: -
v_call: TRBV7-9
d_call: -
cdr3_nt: TGTGCCAGCAGCCCCGGGGGATTCATCACAGATACGCAGTATTTT
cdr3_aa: CASSPGGFITDTQYF

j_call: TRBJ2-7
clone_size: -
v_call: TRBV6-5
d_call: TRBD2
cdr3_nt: TGTGCCAGCAGAACCGGGACTAGCGGGTGGTACGAGCAGTACTTC
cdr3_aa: CASRTGTSGWYEQYF

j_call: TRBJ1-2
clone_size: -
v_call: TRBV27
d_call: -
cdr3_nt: TGTGCCAGCAGTTTTGGGGTCGGGGCTAACTATGGCTACACCTTC
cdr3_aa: CASSFGVGANYGYTF

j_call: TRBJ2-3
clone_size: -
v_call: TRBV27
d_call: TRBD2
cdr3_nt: TGTGCCAGCAGTTTCAGCGGGAGGGTCGTCTCAGATACGCAGTATTTT
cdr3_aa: CASSFSGRVVSDTQYF

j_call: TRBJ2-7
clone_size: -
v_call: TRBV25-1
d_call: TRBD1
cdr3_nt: TGTGCCAGCATACGGTCTGGGACAGGGGTCGAGCAGTACTTC
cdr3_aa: CASIRSGTGVEQYF

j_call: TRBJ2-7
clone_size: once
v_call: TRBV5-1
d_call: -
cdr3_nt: TGCGCCAGCAGCTTGGAGAGCTACGAGCAGTACTTC
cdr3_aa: CASSLESYEQYF

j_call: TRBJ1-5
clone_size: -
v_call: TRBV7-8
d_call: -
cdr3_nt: TGTGCCAGCAGCTTAGCGGGGGGGGCGTTGAATCAGCCCCAGCATTTT
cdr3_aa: CASSLAGGALNQPQHF

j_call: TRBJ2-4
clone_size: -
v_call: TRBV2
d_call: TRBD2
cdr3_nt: TGTGCCAGCGGGGAGACTAGCGGAAAAAACATTCAGTACTTC
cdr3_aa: CASGETSGKNIQYF

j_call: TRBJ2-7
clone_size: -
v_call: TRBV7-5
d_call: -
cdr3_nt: TGTGTCAGAAGCGTAGGCCGACAGTTCTACGAGCAGTACTTC
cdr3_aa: CVRSVGRQFYEQYF

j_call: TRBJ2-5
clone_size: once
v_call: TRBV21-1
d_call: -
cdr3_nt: TGTGCCAGCAGCAAAGATTGCAGGGGATTCGAGACCCAGTACTTC
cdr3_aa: CASSKDCRGFETQYF

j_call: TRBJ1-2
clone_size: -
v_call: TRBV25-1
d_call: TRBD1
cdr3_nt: TGTGCCAGCGGGGGACAGGGGGTATACTATGGCTACACCTTC
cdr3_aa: CASGGQGVYYGYTF

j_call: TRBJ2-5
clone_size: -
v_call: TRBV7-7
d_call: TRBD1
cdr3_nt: TGTGCCAGCAGCGACCGGGACAGCTTACAAGAGACCCAGTACTTC
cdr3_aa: CASSDRDSLQETQYF

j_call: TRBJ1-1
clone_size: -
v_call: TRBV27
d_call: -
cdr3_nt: TGTGCCAGCAATCGACGGGTCGACACTGAAGCTTTCTTT
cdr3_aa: CASNRRVDTEAFF

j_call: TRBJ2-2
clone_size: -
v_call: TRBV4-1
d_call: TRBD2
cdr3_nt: TGCGCCAGCAGCCAAGATTGGACTAGGAACACCGGGGAGCTGTTTTTT
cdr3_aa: CASSQDWTRNTGELFF

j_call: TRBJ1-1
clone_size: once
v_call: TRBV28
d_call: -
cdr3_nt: TGTGCCAGCAGTTTACCGGGCAGGGAGAACACTGAAGCTTTCTTT
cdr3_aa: CASSLPGRENTEAFF

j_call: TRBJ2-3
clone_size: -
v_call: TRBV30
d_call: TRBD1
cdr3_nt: TGTGCCTGGAGTAAAGGGTTCGAGGGGGCGCGGACAGATACGCAGTATTTT
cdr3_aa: CAWSKGFEGARTDTQYF

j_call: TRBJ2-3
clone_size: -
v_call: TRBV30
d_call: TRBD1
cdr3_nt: TGTGCCTGGAGCTCGACAGGGGCGGATACGCAGTATTTT
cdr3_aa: CAWSSTGADTQYF

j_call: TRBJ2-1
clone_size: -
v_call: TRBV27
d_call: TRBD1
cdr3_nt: TGTGCCAGCAGTTGGGACAGGGTGAATGAGCAGTTCTTC
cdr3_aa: CASSWDRVNEQFF

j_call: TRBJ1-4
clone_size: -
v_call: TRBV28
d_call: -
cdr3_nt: TGTGCCAGCAGCCTCAATTACTTGACTAATGAAAAACTGTTTTTT
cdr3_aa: CASSLNYLTNEKLFF

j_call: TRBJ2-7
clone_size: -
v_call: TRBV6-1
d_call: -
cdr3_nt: TGTGCCAGCTGCAATAGCTACTACGAGCAGTACTTC
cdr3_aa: CASCNSYYEQYF

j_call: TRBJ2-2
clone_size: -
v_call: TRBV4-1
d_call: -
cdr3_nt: TGCGCCAGCAGCCACCGGGACACTTCCACCGGGGAGCTGTTTTTT
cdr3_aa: CASSHRDTSTGELFF